This T cell receptor beta chain emerged from a study of CD8+CD57+ T cells in acquired aplastic anemia. For the study at large: Isolated CD4+ and CD8+ cells, once sorted, yielded DNA averaging roughly 3 ug.

Whoever was chosen for sequencing had shown CD8+CD57+ cell expansion by flow cytometry. Prior therapy had not been administered to any patient at the time of blood sampling. With 4 bases removed from V and 0 bases from J, the gap between germline ends came to 9 bases. CDR1 is LNHDA, CDR2 SQIVND, per germline (reference sequence). The CDR3 contains 14 residues. Genomic DNA served as template for TCR beta VDJ and CDR3 profiling. TCRdb redid the calling of the reads with MiXCR, one entry per CDR3 protein. Here the sample spans around 170,000 distinct CDR3 sequences, 48% being singletons. The source material was sorted CD4+, CD8+, or CD8+CD57+ T cells (not recorded which) from PBMCs. The TCR was taken from a human donor with aplastic anemia. V gene TRBV19 combines with J gene TRBJ1-1; D ambiguous. CDR3 loop: CASSTIGMNTEAFF. The CDR3 nucleotides are TGTGCCAGTAGTACGATCGGGATGAACACTGAAGCTTTCTTT.